The 17 T cell receptor beta chains below come from one sample, sequenced in a study of cytomegalovirus exposure and HLA in healthy donors (dated by TCRdb to the late 2010s). Library prep was done by the immunoSEQ multiplex PCR assay. A mixture of 60 forward primers for TCR Vbeta segments and 13 reverse primers for TCR Jbeta segments was used in the multiplex PCR. TCRdb mirrors the immuneACCESS table, restricted to in-frame sequences. Some clones are absent from its copies; in checked studies, under half trace to an unresolved V gene, and the reason for the others is unknown. In this sample the table shows approximately 190,000 clones, over 70% of which occur a single time. Over 3.5% of the sample comes from the top ten. Sequenced input: PBMCs. Receptors originate from a man in his fifties in good health and CMV-seronegative.

This clone was seen a single time. The chain uses TRBV7-2 and TRBJ1-2; TRBD1 agrees at 8 bases. Germline CDR1 is SGHTA and CDR2 is FQGNSA. The CDR3 has 14 residues. V was pared by 3 bases and J by 7 bases, with 7 bases of the junction left unmatched. CDR3 amino acids: CASSFDRGSSGYTF. The CDR3 DNA reads as TGTGCCAGCAGCTTTGACAGGGGATCCTCTGGCTACACCTTC. The full variable domain, rest sourced from reference TRBV7-2 and TRBJ1-2, is GAGVSQSPSNKVTEKGKDVELRCDPISGHTALYWYRQSLGQGLEFLIYFQGNSAPDKSGLPSDRFSAERTGGSVSTLTIQRTQQEDSAVYLCASSFDRGSSGYTFGSGTRLTVV.

This clone was recorded a few times. The J gene is TRBJ2-4, the V gene TRBV6-6, with TRBD2 as a possible D gene (5 bases). The CDR3 has 14 amino acids. V lost 6 bases and J 1 base, leaving 10 bases between the germline ends. Germline loops: CDR1 MNHNY, CDR2 SVGAGI (reference sequence). In nucleotides, the CDR3 is TGTGCCAGCAGCACCCCGGGGGCCAAAAACATTCAGTACTTC. This encodes CASSTPGAKNIQYF.

The chain combines TRBV2 with TRBJ1-1; 8 positions agree with TRBD1. Germline lookup yields CDR1 SNHLY and CDR2 FYNNEI. J lost 5 bases, V lost 1 base, and 12 bases had no gene match. CDR3 size: 17 residues. In DNA form, the CDR3 reads TGTGCCAGCAGTGAAGGGGGGTCAGGGGGCTGGGGTACTGAAGCTTTCTTT. Amino acids: CASSEGGSGGWGTEAFF.

The gene calls are TRBV9 and TRBJ2-2, with TRBD1 matching over 8 bases. The CDR3 covers 15 residues. J was trimmed by 4 bases and V by 8 bases; bases with no gene match: 10. In germline, CDR1 is SGDLS, CDR2 YYNGEE. The CDR3 protein is CASAGGQGRTGELFF. CDR3 DNA: TGTGCCAGTGCCGGAGGACAGGGACGCACCGGGGAGCTGTTTTTT.

The genes are TRBV7-9 and TRBJ2-7, with TRBD1 identical over 10 bases. The CDR3 consists of 12 residues. CDR1 is SEHNR, CDR2 FQNEAQ, per germline (reference sequence). CDR3 nucleotide sequence: TGTTCCACCGGACAGGGGGCCTACGAGCAGTACTTC. It specifies CSTGQGAYEQYF.

In DNA form, the CDR3 reads TGTGCCAGTAGTCCCAAGTGGACTGCAACTAATGAAAAACTGTTTTTT. This encodes CASSPKWTATNEKLFF. The V call is TRBV19, the J call TRBJ1-4; D is ambiguous. The ends were cut back, 5 bases at V and 0 bases at J, with 13 bases in the middle. CDR3 size: 16 residues. The germline CDR1 and CDR2 sequences are LNHDA and SQIVND (reference sequence).

V usage is TRBV18 and J usage is TRBJ1-1, with a possible D match to TRBD1 (6 bases). From germline, CDR1 is KGHSH and CDR2 LQKENI. The CDR3 runs 17 residues. The V end lost 6 bases, the J end lost 1 base, and 21 bases lay between the germline ends. CDR3 loop: CASSRSLSEGQNTEAFF. CDR3 nucleotides: TGTGCCAGCTCGAGAAGTTTAAGCGAGGGACAGAACACTGAAGCTTTCTTT.

The chain joins TRBV7-9 to TRBJ2-3; D possibly corresponds to TRBD2 (6 bases). The germline V gene encodes CDR1 SEHNR and CDR2 FQNEAQ (reference sequence). The CDR3 consists of 16 residues. Trimming stripped 0 bases from V and 6 bases from J, with 16 bases between. CDR3 sequence: CASSLAGEDGADTQYF. DNA for the CDR3: TGTGCCAGCAGCTTAGCTGGGGAGGACGGGGCTGATACGCAGTATTTT.

The rearrangement links TRBV4-2 to TRBJ2-7; maybe TRBD2 (6 bases). The germline V and J ends were trimmed by 0 bases and 4 bases, with 16 bases remaining between them. Germline CDR1 LGHNA, CDR2 YNFKEQ. The CDR3 has 16 amino acids. DNA of the CDR3: TGTGCCAGCAGCCAAGATAGAGAACTAGCCGCGTACGAGCAGTACTTC. Translated, it gives CASSQDRELAAYEQYF.

The chain has TRBV13 and TRBJ1-6, with unresolved D. The CDR3 contains 15 residues. Germline V gene sequence: CDR1 PRHDT, CDR2 FYEKMQ (reference sequence). The ends were cut back, 5 bases at V and 6 bases at J, with 14 bases in the middle. CDR3 DNA sequence: TGTGCCAGCAGCCTAAAACAACTACCTAATTCACCCCTCCACTTT. Protein: CASSLKQLPNSPLHF. The full variable domain, completed using reference TRBV13 and TRBJ1-6, is AAGVIQSPRHLIKEKRETATLKCYPIPRHDTVYWYQQGPGQDPQFLISFYEKMQSDKGSIPDRFSAQQFSDYHSELNMSSLELGDSALYFCASSLKQLPNSPLHFGNGTRLTVT.

This chain joins TRBV5-6 and TRBJ1-2, with D unclear. CDR1 and CDR2 from the germline V gene are SGHDT and YYEEEE. The CDR3 contains 12 residues. Between the trimmed V and J ends, which lost 0 bases and 8 bases, there was a span of 8 bases. The CDR3: CASSLGGRGYTF. Here the CDR3 DNA reads TGTGCCAGCAGCTTGGGAGGGAGGGGCTACACCTTC.

This clone was counted between two and nine times. This chain links TRBV5-8 with TRBJ1-5; 9 nucleotides line up with TRBD1. The CDR3 loop spans 15 amino acids. With 3 bases clipped from V and 4 bases from J, the junction kept 5 bases outside the gene matches. Germline V gives CDR1 SGHTS, CDR2 YDEGEE. CDR3 nucleotide sequence: TGTGCCAGCAGCTGGACAGGGGTAAGAAATCAGCCCCAGCATTTT. Its translation is CASSWTGVRNQPQHF.

The chain combines TRBV29-1 with TRBJ1-4; D is possibly TRBD1 (6 bases). This CDR3 region has 14 residues. V was pared by 4 bases and J by 7 bases, with 16 bases between. CDR1 and CDR2 (germline): SQVTM, ANQGSEA. The CDR3 DNA sequence: TGCAGCGTTGTCGGTCGGGGGGCGCGTGAAAAACTGTTTTTT. Encoded protein: CSVVGRGAREKLFF. The full variable domain, in which reference TRBV29-1 and TRBJ1-4 provide the parts outside the CDR3, is SAVISQKPSRDICQRGTSLTIQCQVDSQVTMMFWYRQQPGQSLTLIATANQGSEATYESGFVIDKFPISRPNLTFSTLTVSNMSPEDSSIYLCSVVGRGAREKLFFGSGTQLSVL.

This clone was seen only a few times. CDR3 amino acids: CASSLDTGRDSYGYTF. The DNA of the CDR3 is TGCGCCAGCAGCTTGGATACAGGGAGAGACAGCTATGGCTACACCTTC. The V call is TRBV5-1, the J call TRBJ1-2, with a tentative D call TRBD1 (6 bases). V dropped 0 bases and J dropped 4 bases, with 16 bases sitting between them. There are 16 residues in the CDR3. The germline gives CDR1 SGHRS, CDR2 YFSETQ. The full variable domain, with the rest looked up from reference TRBV5-1 and TRBJ1-2, is KAGVTQTPRYLIKTRGQQVTLSCSPISGHRSVSWYQQTPGQGLQFLFEYFSETQRNKGNFPGRFSGRQFSNSRSEMNVSTLELGDSALYLCASSLDTGRDSYGYTFGSGTRLTVV.

The chain has TRBV6-5 and TRBJ1-5, with 8 positions matching TRBD1. The germline V gene encodes CDR1 MNHEY and CDR2 SVGAGI. There are 15 residues in the CDR3. J was trimmed by 3 bases and V by 2 bases; bases with no gene match: 3. The CDR3 is CASSYVRGLNQPQHF. CDR3 DNA sequence: TGTGCCAGCAGTTACGTCAGGGGGCTCAATCAGCCCCAGCATTTT.

The chain is built from TRBV18 and TRBJ2-3; D not certain. The CDR3 totals 14 residues. The germline CDR1 and CDR2 sequences are KGHSH and LQKENI. The ends were cut back, 0 bases at V and 3 bases at J, with 7 bases in the middle. CDR3 sequence reads: CASSPPSRTDTQYF. The CDR3 nucleotides read TGTGCCAGCTCACCACCATCGAGGACAGATACGCAGTATTTT.

The V call is TRBV11-2, the J call TRBJ1-3, with 8 bases fitting TRBD1. V lost 5 bases, J lost 4 bases, and 4 bases stayed unmatched. The V gene's germline CDR1 is SGHAT and CDR2 FQNNGV. The CDR3 length is 14 residues. CDR3: CASSAGQGGNTIYF. The CDR3 DNA follows: TGTGCCAGCAGCGCAGGACAGGGAGGAAACACCATATATTTT.